Described below is a single T cell receptor (beta chain) sequence and its context. The antigen remains unidentified. Expressed TCRB transcripts were sequenced because the isolated RNA had all been reverse transcribed beforehand. TCRdb's copy holds only in-frame clones and misses some; the assay was immunoSEQ multiplex PCR. The profile covers hundreds of thousands of clones, with 10% to 15% appearing a single time and 0.02% to 0.025% taken by the ten largest. The record originates from a study of beta chain features in type 1 diabetes. Study-wide points: Fewer junction insertions and more nucleotide deletions appeared in type 1 diabetes patients. In all four CD4+ subsets, TCRB CDR3 length was significantly, moderately reduced in type 1 diabetes.

Germline loops: CDR1 SGDLS, CDR2 YYNGEE. Trimming shortened V by 3 bases and J by 0 bases, and 13 bases separated the two germline ends. This CDR3 is 16 amino acids long. This receptor was obtained from a man between 18 and 29 years old with type 1 diabetes. The sample comprised naive CD4+ T cells from blood. The rearrangement joins TRBV9 to TRBJ2-1, with D perhaps matching TRBD1 (5 bases). The CDR3 nucleotides are TGTGCCAGCAGCGCCTCGTCCCAGGGCTCCTACAATGAGCAGTTCTTC. It yields the protein CASSASSQGSYNEQFF.